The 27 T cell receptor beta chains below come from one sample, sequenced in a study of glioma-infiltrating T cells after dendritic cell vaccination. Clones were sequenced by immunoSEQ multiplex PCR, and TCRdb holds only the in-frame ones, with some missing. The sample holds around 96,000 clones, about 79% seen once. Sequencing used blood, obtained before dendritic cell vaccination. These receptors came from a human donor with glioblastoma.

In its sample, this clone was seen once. CDR3: CAISDLHHSTEAFF. Written as DNA, the CDR3 is TGTGCCATCAGTGACCTCCACCATAGCACTGAAGCTTTCTTT. The chain carries TRBV10-3 and TRBJ1-1; D is undetermined. The CDR3 consists of 14 residues. Germline V gene sequence: CDR1 ENHRY, CDR2 SYGVKD. The V gene lost 3 bases and the J gene lost 4 bases, with 12 bases spanning the gap.

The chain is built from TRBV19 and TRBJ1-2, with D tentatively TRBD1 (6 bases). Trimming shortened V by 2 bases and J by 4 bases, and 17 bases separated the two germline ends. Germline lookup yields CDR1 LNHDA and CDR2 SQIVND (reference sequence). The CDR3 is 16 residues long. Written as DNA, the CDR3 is TGTGCCAGTAGTATAAAATGGGACAACTATCCCTATGGCTACACCTTC. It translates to CASSIKWDNYPYGYTF.

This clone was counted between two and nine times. The CDR3 spells CASRRGGAQDTQYF. DNA for the CDR3: TGCGCCAGCCGACGCGGGGGGGCCCAAGATACGCAGTATTTT. V and J are TRBV10-1 and TRBJ2-3; 9 bases align to TRBD2. Losses at the gene ends were 8 bases for V and 5 bases for J; bases not matched to a gene: 8. Germline V gene sequence: CDR1 WNHNN, CDR2 SYGVQD (reference sequence). The CDR3 has 14 amino acids.

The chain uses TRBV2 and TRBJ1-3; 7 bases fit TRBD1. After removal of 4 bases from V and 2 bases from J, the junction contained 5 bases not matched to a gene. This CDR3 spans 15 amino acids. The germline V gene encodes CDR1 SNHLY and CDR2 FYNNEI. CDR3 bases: TGTGCCAGCAGTGGTTTCAGGGGGACTGGAAACACCATATATTTT. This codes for CASSGFRGTGNTIYF.

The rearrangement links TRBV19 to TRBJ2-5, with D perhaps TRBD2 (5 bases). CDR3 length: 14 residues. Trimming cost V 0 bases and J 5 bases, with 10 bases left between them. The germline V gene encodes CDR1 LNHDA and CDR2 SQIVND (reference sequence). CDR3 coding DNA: TGTGCCAGTAGTATAGATTGGAGGAGGGAGACCCAGTACTTC. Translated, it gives CASSIDWRRETQYF. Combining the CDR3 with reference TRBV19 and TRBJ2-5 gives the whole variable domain DGGITQSPKYLFRKEGQNVTLSCEQNLNHDAMYWYRQDPGQGLRLIYYSQIVNDFQKGDIAEGYSVSREKKESFPLTVTSAQKNPTAFYLCASSIDWRRETQYFGPGTRLLVL.

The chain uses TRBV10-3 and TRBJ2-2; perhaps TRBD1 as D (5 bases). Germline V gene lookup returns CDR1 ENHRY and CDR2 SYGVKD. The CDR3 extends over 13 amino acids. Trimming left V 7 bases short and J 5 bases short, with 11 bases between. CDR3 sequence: CAIKGHGTGELFF. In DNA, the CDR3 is TGTGCCATCAAAGGACACGGAACCGGGGAGCTGTTTTTT.

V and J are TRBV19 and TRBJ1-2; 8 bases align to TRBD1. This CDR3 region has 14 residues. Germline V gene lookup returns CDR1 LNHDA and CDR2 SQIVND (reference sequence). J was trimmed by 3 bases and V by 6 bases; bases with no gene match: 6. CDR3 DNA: TGTGCCAGTAGAACCAGACAGGGGTACTATGGCTACACCTTC. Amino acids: CASRTRQGYYGYTF.

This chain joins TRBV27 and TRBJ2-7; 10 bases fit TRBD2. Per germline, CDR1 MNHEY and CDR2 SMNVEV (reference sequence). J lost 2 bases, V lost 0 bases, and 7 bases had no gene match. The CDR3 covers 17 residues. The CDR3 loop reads CASSLSHLAGAAYEQYF. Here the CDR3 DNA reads TGTGCCAGCAGTTTATCCCATCTAGCGGGGGCCGCCTACGAGCAGTACTTC.

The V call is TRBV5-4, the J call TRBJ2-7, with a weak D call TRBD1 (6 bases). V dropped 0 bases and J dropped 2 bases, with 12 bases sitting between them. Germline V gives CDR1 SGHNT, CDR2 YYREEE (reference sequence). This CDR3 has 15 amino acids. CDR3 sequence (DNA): TGTGCCAGCAGCTTGGGTAGGGCAGGGGCCTACGAGCAGTACTTC. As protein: CASSLGRAGAYEQYF.

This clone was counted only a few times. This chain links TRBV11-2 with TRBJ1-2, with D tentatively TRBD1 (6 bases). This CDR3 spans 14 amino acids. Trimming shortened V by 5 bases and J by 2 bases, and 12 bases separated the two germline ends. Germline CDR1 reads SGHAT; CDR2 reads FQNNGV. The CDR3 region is CASSQRTVNYGYTF. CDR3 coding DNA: TGTGCCAGCAGCCAGAGGACAGTAAACTATGGCTACACCTTC. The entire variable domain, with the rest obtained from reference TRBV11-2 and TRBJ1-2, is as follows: EAGVAQSPRYKIIEKRQSVAFWCNPISGHATLYWYQQILGQGPKLLIQFQNNGVVDDSQLPKDRFSAERLKGVDSTLKIQPAKLEDSAVYLCASSQRTVNYGYTFGSGTRLTVV.

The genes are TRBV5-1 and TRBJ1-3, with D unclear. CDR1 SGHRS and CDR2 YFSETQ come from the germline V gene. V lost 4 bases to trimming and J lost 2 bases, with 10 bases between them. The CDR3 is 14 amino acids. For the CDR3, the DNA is TGCGCCAGCAGCCCCTCCGCTACTGGAAACACCATATATTTT. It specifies CASSPSATGNTIYF. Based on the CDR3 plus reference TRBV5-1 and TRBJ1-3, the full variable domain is KAGVTQTPRYLIKTRGQQVTLSCSPISGHRSVSWYQQTPGQGLQFLFEYFSETQRNKGNFPGRFSGRQFSNSRSEMNVSTLELGDSALYLCASSPSATGNTIYFGEGSWLTVV.

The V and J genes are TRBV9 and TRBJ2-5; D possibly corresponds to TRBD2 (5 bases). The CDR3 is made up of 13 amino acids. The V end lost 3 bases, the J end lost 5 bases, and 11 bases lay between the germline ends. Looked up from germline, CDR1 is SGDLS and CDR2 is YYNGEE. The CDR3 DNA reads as TGTGCCAGCAGCGCTCGGGGTCGGGAGACCCAGTACTTC. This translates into CASSARGRETQYF.

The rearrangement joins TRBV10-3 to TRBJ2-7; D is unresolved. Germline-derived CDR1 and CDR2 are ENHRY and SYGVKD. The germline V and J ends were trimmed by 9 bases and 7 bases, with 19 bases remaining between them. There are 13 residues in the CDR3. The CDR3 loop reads CAISSAELREQYF. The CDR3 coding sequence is TGTGCCATTTCCTCTGCTGAGCTGAGAGAGCAGTACTTC.

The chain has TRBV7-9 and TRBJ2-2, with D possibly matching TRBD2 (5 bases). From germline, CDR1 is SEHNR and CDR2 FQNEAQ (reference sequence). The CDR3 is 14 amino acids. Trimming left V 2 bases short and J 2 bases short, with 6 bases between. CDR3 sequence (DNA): TGTGCCAGCAGCTTAACGGGAAACACCGGGGAGCTGTTTTTT. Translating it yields CASSLTGNTGELFF.

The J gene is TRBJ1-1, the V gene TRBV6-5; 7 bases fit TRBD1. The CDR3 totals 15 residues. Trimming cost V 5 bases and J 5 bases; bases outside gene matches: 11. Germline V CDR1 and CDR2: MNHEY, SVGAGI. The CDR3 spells CASSGLGQGETEAFF. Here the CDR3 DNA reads TGTGCCAGCAGTGGGCTAGGGCAGGGGGAGACTGAAGCTTTCTTT.

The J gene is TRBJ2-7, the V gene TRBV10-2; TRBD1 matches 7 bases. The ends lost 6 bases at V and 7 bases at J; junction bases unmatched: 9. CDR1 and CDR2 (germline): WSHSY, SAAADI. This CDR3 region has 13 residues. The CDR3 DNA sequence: TGCGCCAGCAGGCCTACAGGGGCTCGGGAGCAGTACTTC. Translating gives CASRPTGAREQYF.

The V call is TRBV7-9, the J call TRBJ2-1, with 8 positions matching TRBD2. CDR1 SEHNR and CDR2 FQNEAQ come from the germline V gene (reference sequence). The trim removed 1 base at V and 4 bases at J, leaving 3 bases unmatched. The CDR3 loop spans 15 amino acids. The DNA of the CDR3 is TGTGCCAGCAGCTTAGTACTAGCGGAGTACAATGAGCAGTTCTTC. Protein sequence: CASSLVLAEYNEQFF.

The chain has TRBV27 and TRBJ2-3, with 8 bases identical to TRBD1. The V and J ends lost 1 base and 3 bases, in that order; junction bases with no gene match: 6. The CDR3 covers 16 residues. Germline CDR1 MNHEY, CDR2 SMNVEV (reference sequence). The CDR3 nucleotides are TGTGCCAGCAGTTTATTTGGGACAGGTTTGACAGATACGCAGTATTTT. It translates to CASSLFGTGLTDTQYF.

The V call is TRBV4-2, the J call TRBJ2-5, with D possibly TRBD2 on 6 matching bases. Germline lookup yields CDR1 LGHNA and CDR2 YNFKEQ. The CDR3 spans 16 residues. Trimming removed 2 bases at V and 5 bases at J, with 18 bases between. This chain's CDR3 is CASSQFSRGMGETQYF. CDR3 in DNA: TGTGCCAGCAGCCAATTTTCTCGGGGGATGGGGGAGACCCAGTACTTC.

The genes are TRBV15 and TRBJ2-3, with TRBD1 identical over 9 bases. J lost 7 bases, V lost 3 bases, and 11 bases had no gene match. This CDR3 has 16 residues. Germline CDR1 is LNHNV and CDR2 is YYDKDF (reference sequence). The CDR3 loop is CATSSGFGTGRNTQYF. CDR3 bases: TGTGCCACCAGCAGTGGATTCGGGACAGGGCGTAATACGCAGTATTTT.

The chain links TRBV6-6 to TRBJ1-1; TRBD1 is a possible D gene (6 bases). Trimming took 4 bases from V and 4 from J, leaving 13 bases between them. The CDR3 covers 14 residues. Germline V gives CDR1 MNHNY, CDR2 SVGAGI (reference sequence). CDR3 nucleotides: TGTGCCAGCAGTTCCCACAGGGAGGGCACTGAAGCTTTCTTT. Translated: CASSSHREGTEAFF.

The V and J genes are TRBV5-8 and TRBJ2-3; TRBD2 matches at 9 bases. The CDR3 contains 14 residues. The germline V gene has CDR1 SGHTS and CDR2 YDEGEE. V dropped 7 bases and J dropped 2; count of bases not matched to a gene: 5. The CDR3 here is CASERGANTDTQYF. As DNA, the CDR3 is TGTGCCAGCGAGCGGGGGGCGAACACAGATACGCAGTATTTT.

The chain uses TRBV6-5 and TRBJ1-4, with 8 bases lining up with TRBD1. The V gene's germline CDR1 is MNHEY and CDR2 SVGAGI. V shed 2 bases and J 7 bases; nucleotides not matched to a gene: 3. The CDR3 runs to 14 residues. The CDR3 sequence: CASSYPDRVEKLFF. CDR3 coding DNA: TGTGCCAGCAGTTACCCGGACAGGGTTGAAAAACTGTTTTTT.

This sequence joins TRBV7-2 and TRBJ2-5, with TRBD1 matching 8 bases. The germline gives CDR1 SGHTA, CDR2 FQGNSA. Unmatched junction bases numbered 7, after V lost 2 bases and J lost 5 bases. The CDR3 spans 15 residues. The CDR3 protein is CASSLFRQGAETQYF. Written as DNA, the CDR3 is TGTGCCAGCAGCTTATTTCGCCAGGGGGCTGAGACCCAGTACTTC.

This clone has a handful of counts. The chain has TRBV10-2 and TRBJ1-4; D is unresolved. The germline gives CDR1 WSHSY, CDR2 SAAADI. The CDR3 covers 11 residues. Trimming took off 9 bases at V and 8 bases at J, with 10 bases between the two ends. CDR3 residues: CASARAEKLFF. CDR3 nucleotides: TGCGCCAGTGCCCGAGCGGAAAAACTGTTTTTT.

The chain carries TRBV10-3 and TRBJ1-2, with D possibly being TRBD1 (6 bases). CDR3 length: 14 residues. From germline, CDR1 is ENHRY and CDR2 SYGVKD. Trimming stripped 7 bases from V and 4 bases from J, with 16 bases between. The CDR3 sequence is CAINQLQGTYGYTF. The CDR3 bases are TGTGCCATCAATCAATTACAGGGTACCTATGGCTACACCTTC.

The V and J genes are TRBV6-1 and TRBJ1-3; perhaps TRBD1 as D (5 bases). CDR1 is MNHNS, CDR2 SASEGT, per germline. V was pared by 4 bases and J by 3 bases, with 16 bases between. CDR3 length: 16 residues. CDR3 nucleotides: TGTGCCAGCAGTGTCTCTGGGGACTACCGTGGAAACACCATATATTTT. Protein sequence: CASSVSGDYRGNTIYF.